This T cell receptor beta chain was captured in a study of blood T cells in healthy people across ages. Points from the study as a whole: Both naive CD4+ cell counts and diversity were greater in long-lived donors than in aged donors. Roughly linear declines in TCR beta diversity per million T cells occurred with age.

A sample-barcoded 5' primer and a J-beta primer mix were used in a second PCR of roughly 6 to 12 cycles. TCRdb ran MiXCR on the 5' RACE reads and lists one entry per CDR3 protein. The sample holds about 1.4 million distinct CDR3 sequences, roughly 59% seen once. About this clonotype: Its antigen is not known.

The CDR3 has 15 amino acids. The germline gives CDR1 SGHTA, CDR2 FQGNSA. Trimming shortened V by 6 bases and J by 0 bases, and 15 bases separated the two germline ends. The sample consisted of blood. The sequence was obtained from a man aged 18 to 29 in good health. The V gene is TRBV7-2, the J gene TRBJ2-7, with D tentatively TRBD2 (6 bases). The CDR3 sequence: CASRLAPGRSYEQYF. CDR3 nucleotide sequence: TGTGCCAGCAGACTAGCCCCGGGCCGCTCCTACGAGCAGTACTTC.